This is a list of T cell receptor beta chains from one sample in a study of CD8+ T cells in alopecia areata. The data were produced by immunoSEQ multiplex PCR, yet TCRdb's version contains in-frame clones alone and is incomplete. The sample consists of about 64,000 clones, roughly 46% of them appearing once. Material: CD8+ T cells sorted from blood, obtained around week 37, from a patient treated with tofacitinib. These receptors all come from a human donor with alopecia areata. CDR3s include the opening cysteine and the closing phenylalanine or tryptophan. Fields, in order: J gene, D gene, V gene, clone size, CDR3 DNA, CDR3 protein. A D gene is named only where the DNA matches it firmly. Not all rows give a size; the values are once, few, many and, for expanded clones, a class.

j_call: TRBJ2-3
d_call: TRBD2
v_call: TRBV7-8
clone_size: once
cdr3_nt: TGTGCCAGCAGCTTAGAGCTGCGGGGGGATACGCAGTATTTT
cdr3_aa: CASSLELRGDTQYF

j_call: TRBJ1-3
d_call: NA
v_call: TRBV29-1
clone_size: few
cdr3_nt: TGCAGCGTTGTAGGACGGCCCGACGCTGGAAACACCATATATTTT
cdr3_aa: CSVVGRPDAGNTIYF

j_call: TRBJ1-5
d_call: NA
v_call: TRBV27
clone_size: NA
cdr3_nt: TGTGCCAGCAGATTACGGAGGGGTAGCAATCAGCCCCAGCATTTT
cdr3_aa: CASRLRRGSNQPQHF

j_call: TRBJ2-7
d_call: NA
v_call: TRBV5-6
clone_size: NA
cdr3_nt: TGTGCCAGCAGCTTAGTCTACGAGCAGTACTTC
cdr3_aa: CASSLVYEQYF

j_call: TRBJ2-1
d_call: NA
v_call: TRBV27
clone_size: NA
cdr3_nt: TGTGCCAGCAGTTTTCTTGATCCCAAGGACAATGAGCAGTTCTTC
cdr3_aa: CASSFLDPKDNEQFF

j_call: TRBJ2-2
d_call: NA
v_call: TRBV4-1
clone_size: NA
cdr3_nt: TGCGCCAGCACCATGGGGGGAGAGCTGTTTTTT
cdr3_aa: CASTMGGELFF

j_call: TRBJ2-2
d_call: NA
v_call: TRBV29-1
clone_size: NA
cdr3_nt: TGCAGCGTTGACCGATCGGGACAATTCACCGGGGAGCTGTTTTTT
cdr3_aa: CSVDRSGQFTGELFF

j_call: TRBJ2-1
d_call: TRBD2
v_call: TRBV29-1
clone_size: few
cdr3_nt: TGCAGCGTGGAACTAGCGTCCAATGAGCAGTTCTTC
cdr3_aa: CSVELASNEQFF

j_call: TRBJ2-5
d_call: TRBD2
v_call: TRBV6-1
clone_size: NA
cdr3_nt: TGTGCCAGCAGTGAACTAGCGGGAGGGCCCGAGACCCAGTACTTC
cdr3_aa: CASSELAGGPETQYF

j_call: TRBJ2-1
d_call: TRBD2
v_call: TRBV27
clone_size: NA
cdr3_nt: TGTGCCAGCAGTCTCTACGGACTAGCGGACAATGAGCAGTTCTTC
cdr3_aa: CASSLYGLADNEQFF

j_call: TRBJ2-1
d_call: NA
v_call: TRBV4-1
clone_size: few
cdr3_nt: TGCGCCAGCAGCCAAGTCCCCGACAATGAGCAGTTCTTC
cdr3_aa: CASSQVPDNEQFF

j_call: TRBJ2-1
d_call: NA
v_call: TRBV4-2
clone_size: NA
cdr3_nt: TGTGCCAGCAGCCAGGGGGAAAGCTCCTACAATGAGCAGTTCTTC
cdr3_aa: CASSQGESSYNEQFF

j_call: TRBJ2-7
d_call: TRBD2
v_call: TRBV4-2
clone_size: NA
cdr3_nt: TGTGCCAGCAGCCAAGTGGAGGTTCAGCTAGCGGGATCCCACGAGCAGTACTTC
cdr3_aa: CASSQVEVQLAGSHEQYF

j_call: TRBJ2-7
d_call: TRBD1
v_call: TRBV27
clone_size: NA
cdr3_nt: TGTGCCAGCAGTTCGACCCCCACAGGGGCGTACGAGCAGTACTTC
cdr3_aa: CASSSTPTGAYEQYF

j_call: TRBJ1-5
d_call: TRBD1
v_call: TRBV4-1
clone_size: few
cdr3_nt: TGCGCCAGCAGGATTCGACAGGGGGCTTGGGGTCAGCCCCAGCATTTT
cdr3_aa: CASRIRQGAWGQPQHF

j_call: TRBJ1-2
d_call: TRBD1
v_call: TRBV29-1
clone_size: few
cdr3_nt: TGCAGCGTTGAAGGTCGACAGGGCGGCTATGGCTACACCTTC
cdr3_aa: CSVEGRQGGYGYTF

j_call: TRBJ2-3
d_call: NA
v_call: TRBV29-1
clone_size: few
cdr3_nt: TGCAGCGTTGCAGGGGCTGCTCGGGTCGCGCAGTATTTT
cdr3_aa: CSVAGAARVAQYF

j_call: TRBJ1-2
d_call: NA
v_call: TRBV7-9
clone_size: NA
cdr3_nt: TGTGCCAGCAGCTCTAAACAGGGTGAGGACGGCTACACCTTC
cdr3_aa: CASSSKQGEDGYTF

j_call: TRBJ1-1
d_call: NA
v_call: TRBV14
clone_size: NA
cdr3_nt: TGTGCCAGCACCCCGAACATGAACACTGAAGCTTTCTTT
cdr3_aa: CASTPNMNTEAFF

j_call: TRBJ2-7
d_call: TRBD2
v_call: TRBV5-1
clone_size: NA
cdr3_nt: TGCGCCAGCAGCGCGGGAGCGGCTTACGAGCAGTACTTC
cdr3_aa: CASSAGAAYEQYF

j_call: TRBJ1-1
d_call: NA
v_call: TRBV27
clone_size: NA
cdr3_nt: TGTGCCAGCAGTTTCACAGGGTCGGGCACTGAAGCTTTCTTT
cdr3_aa: CASSFTGSGTEAFF

j_call: TRBJ2-1
d_call: TRBD1
v_call: TRBV6-4
clone_size: few
cdr3_nt: TGTGCCAGCAGTGACTCTATAGGACAGGGGATCTACAATGAGCAGTTCTTC
cdr3_aa: CASSDSIGQGIYNEQFF

j_call: TRBJ2-3
d_call: TRBD2
v_call: TRBV7-2
clone_size: few
cdr3_nt: TGTGCCGTTGGGACTAGCAGAGATACGCAGTATTTT
cdr3_aa: CAVGTSRDTQYF

j_call: TRBJ2-1
d_call: TRBD1
v_call: TRBV13
clone_size: NA
cdr3_nt: TGTGCCAGCAGCCCTCGACAGGGTCCGGATGAGCAGTTCTTC
cdr3_aa: CASSPRQGPDEQFF

j_call: TRBJ1-2
d_call: TRBD1
v_call: TRBV4-2
clone_size: NA
cdr3_nt: TGTGCCAGCAGCCAAGAGCGGAACAGGGGCTATGGCTACACCTTC
cdr3_aa: CASSQERNRGYGYTF

j_call: TRBJ1-2
d_call: NA
v_call: TRBV15
clone_size: few
cdr3_nt: TGTGCCACCAGCAGAGATAGCCGTGATGGCTACACCTTC
cdr3_aa: CATSRDSRDGYTF

j_call: TRBJ2-2
d_call: NA
v_call: TRBV18
clone_size: many
cdr3_nt: TGTGCCAGCTCACCTTTCCCCCAGGGACAACACAACACCGGGGAGCTGTTTTTT
cdr3_aa: CASSPFPQGQHNTGELFF

j_call: TRBJ2-7
d_call: NA
v_call: TRBV27
clone_size: NA
cdr3_nt: TGTGCCAGCAGCCTTGCCACAGGTCTGTACGAGCAGTACTTC
cdr3_aa: CASSLATGLYEQYF

j_call: TRBJ1-1
d_call: NA
v_call: TRBV5-1
clone_size: NA
cdr3_nt: TGCGCCAGCAGCTTGGTAGATACCTACACTGAAGCTTTCTTT
cdr3_aa: CASSLVDTYTEAFF

j_call: TRBJ1-5
d_call: NA
v_call: TRBV15
clone_size: few
cdr3_nt: TGTGCCACCAGCAGAGATTTAGGGCAGTTCAATCAGCCCCAGCATTTT
cdr3_aa: CATSRDLGQFNQPQHF

j_call: TRBJ2-3
d_call: NA
v_call: TRBV2
clone_size: NA
cdr3_nt: TGCGCCAGCAGCCCAGGGGGGAGATCAGATACGCAGTATTTT
cdr3_aa: CASSPGGRSDTQYF

j_call: TRBJ1-1
d_call: NA
v_call: TRBV14
clone_size: once
cdr3_nt: TGTGCCAGCAGCCAAGCGTCCGGGACAGAAGCTTTCTTT
cdr3_aa: CASSQASGTEAFF

j_call: TRBJ2-1
d_call: NA
v_call: TRBV4-1
clone_size: NA
cdr3_nt: TGTGCCAGCAGCACTGGACGTTGGAATGAGCAGTTCTTC
cdr3_aa: CASSTGRWNEQFF

j_call: TRBJ2-3
d_call: NA
v_call: TRBV29-1
clone_size: few
cdr3_nt: TGCAGCGTCCGAGGCCTAGTCGGGGATACGCAGTATTTT
cdr3_aa: CSVRGLVGDTQYF

j_call: TRBJ2-7
d_call: NA
v_call: TRBV11-2
clone_size: NA
cdr3_nt: TGTGCCAGCAGCGCAGGTGGACCCTACGAGCAGTACTTC
cdr3_aa: CASSAGGPYEQYF

j_call: TRBJ2-7
d_call: TRBD1
v_call: TRBV28
clone_size: few
cdr3_nt: TGTGCCAGCAGCCGGGACAGTCCGATCTCCTACGAGCAGTACTTC
cdr3_aa: CASSRDSPISYEQYF

j_call: TRBJ2-7
d_call: NA
v_call: TRBV30
clone_size: NA
cdr3_nt: TGTGCCTGGGGTGGATCCTACGAGCAGTACTTC
cdr3_aa: CAWGGSYEQYF

j_call: TRBJ2-3
d_call: TRBD2
v_call: TRBV7-9
clone_size: NA
cdr3_nt: TGTGCCAGCAGCCGGGGGGTGGATACGCAGTATTTT
cdr3_aa: CASSRGVDTQYF

j_call: TRBJ2-1
d_call: NA
v_call: TRBV4-1
clone_size: NA
cdr3_nt: TGCGCCAGCAGCCACCCCGGGGGAGTGGTCTACAATGAGCAGTTCTTC
cdr3_aa: CASSHPGGVVYNEQFF

j_call: TRBJ2-7
d_call: NA
v_call: TRBV11-2
clone_size: NA
cdr3_nt: TGTGCCAGCAGTGACTACGAGCAGTACTTC
cdr3_aa: CASSDYEQYF